A selection of T cell receptor beta chains follows, all from one sample in a study of blood T cell repertoires in COVID-19. This table comes from immunoSEQ multiplex PCR, and its TCRdb copy is limited to in-frame clones, with some not included. The repertoire holds approximately 290,000 clones, with 75% to 90% as singletons. The source material was peripheral blood. The receptor source for this set is a man younger than 30 with active or convalescent COVID-19. The CDR3 runs from the conserved cysteine through the conserved F or W. The order of the fields is D gene, clone size, V gene, J gene, CDR3 protein, CDR3 DNA. D genes are given only for firm matches. Only some rows state a clone size, as once, few, many or a class for expanded clones.

.	.	TRBV5-1	TRBJ2-1	CASSRRAGGSYNEQFF	TGCGCCAGCAGCCGCCGGGCGGGCGGCTCCTACAATGAGCAGTTCTTC
.	.	TRBV28	TRBJ1-1	CASSLRLAEAFF	TGTGCCAGCAGTCTACGTCTAGCTGAAGCTTTCTTT
TRBD2	.	TRBV5-1	TRBJ2-3	CATRRTSGADTQYF	TGCGCCACCAGAAGGACTAGCGGGGCAGATACGCAGTATTTT
.	.	TRBV28	TRBJ1-1	CASSDMNTEAFF	TGTGCCAGCAGTGACATGAACACTGAAGCTTTCTTT
.	.	TRBV9	TRBJ2-3	CASSVSGSLGTDTQYF	TGTGCCAGCAGCGTAAGTGGTAGTTTAGGCACAGATACGCAGTATTTT
.	.	TRBV2	TRBJ2-7	CASSPGGYEQYF	TGTGCCAGCAGTCCCGGGGGCTACGAGCAGTACTTC
TRBD1	few	TRBV5-6	TRBJ2-3	CASSSTGAPYTQYF	TGTGCCAGCAGCTCGACAGGGGCCCCCTATACGCAGTATTTT
TRBD2	.	TRBV29-1	TRBJ2-1	CSALAGTSGHNEQFF	TGCAGCGCCCTCGCCGGGACTAGCGGTCACAATGAGCAGTTCTTC
TRBD1	.	TRBV7-9	TRBJ1-1	CASDRGNTEAFF	TGTGCCAGTGACAGGGGGAACACTGAAGCTTTCTTT
.	.	TRBV2	TRBJ1-1	CASSELTANTEAFF	TGTGCCAGCAGTGAACTGACAGCGAACACTGAAGCTTTCTTT
TRBD2	.	TRBV4-3	TRBJ2-1	CASSQAWGPSGGANEQFF	TGCGCCAGCAGCCAAGCCTGGGGTCCTAGCGGGGGGGCGAATGAGCAGTTCTTC
.	.	TRBV6-5	TRBJ1-1	CASSHQGYTEAFF	TGTGCCAGCAGTCATCAGGGTTACACTGAAGCTTTCTTT
TRBD2	.	TRBV7-2	TRBJ2-3	CASSFVGGTDTQYF	TGTGCCAGCAGCTTTGTGGGAGGGACAGATACGCAGTATTTT
TRBD2	once	TRBV7-2	TRBJ2-1	CASSPAGTIQYNEQFF	TGTGCCAGCAGCCCAGCCGGGACTATACAGTACAATGAGCAGTTCTTC
TRBD2	few	TRBV19	TRBJ2-7	CASSIGLAAIYEQYF	TGTGCCAGTAGTATTGGGCTAGCGGCGATCTACGAGCAGTACTTC
TRBD2	.	TRBV19	TRBJ2-7	CASSGTSHTYEQYF	TGTGCCAGTTCAGGGACTAGCCATACCTACGAGCAGTACTTC
TRBD1	.	TRBV28	TRBJ1-2	CASSWRDRRIYGYTF	TGTGCCAGCAGTTGGAGGGACAGAAGGATCTATGGCTACACCTTC
.	.	TRBV12-3/TRBV12-4	TRBJ1-1	CASSLTGEAFF	TGTGCCAGCAGTTTAACAGGGGAAGCTTTCTTT
.	.	TRBV5-6	TRBJ1-5	CASSKQGSNQPQHF	TGTGCCAGCAGCAAACAGGGAAGCAATCAGCCCCAGCATTTT
TRBD1	.	TRBV10-2	TRBJ2-5	CASSGTAGETQYF	TGCGCCAGCAGCGGGACAGCTGGAGAGACCCAGTACTTC
TRBD1	.	TRBV7-3	TRBJ2-2	CASSSQGVLNTGELFF	TGTGCCAGCAGCTCCCAGGGGGTCTTGAACACCGGGGAGCTGTTTTTT
TRBD1	few	TRBV19	TRBJ2-7	CASSAGQGAYGTYEQYF	TGTGCCAGTAGTGCGGGACAGGGGGCATACGGGACCTACGAGCAGTACTTC
.	.	TRBV19	TRBJ2-1	CASSIGKSAHEQFF	TGTGCCAGTAGTATCGGGAAGAGCGCCCATGAGCAGTTCTTC
.	.	TRBV18	TRBJ1-4	CASSHTGEKLFF	TGTGCCAGCTCACACACAGGGGAAAAACTGTTTTTT
TRBD1	.	TRBV7-2	TRBJ2-7	CASSYPFGTGEGEQYF	TGTGCCAGCAGCTACCCCTTTGGGACAGGGGAGGGGGAGCAGTACTTC
.	.	TRBV7-9	TRBJ1-1	CASLGGTRNEAFF	TGTGCCAGCTTGGGGGGGACACGCAATGAAGCTTTCTTT
.	few	TRBV27	TRBJ1-6	CASRLLQSSWNSPLHF	TGTGCCAGCAGATTACTACAGTCGAGTTGGAATTCACCCCTCCACTTT
.	.	TRBV5-1	TRBJ2-3	CASSFGRGTSTDTQYF	TGCGCCAGCAGCTTCGGGCGGGGAACTAGCACAGATACGCAGTATTTT
TRBD2	once	TRBV7-2	TRBJ2-3	CASSLPGLGTDTQYF	TGTGCCAGCAGCCTGCCGGGACTAGGCACAGATACGCAGTATTTT
.	.	TRBV5-5	TRBJ1-1	CASSGRGGTEAFF	TGTGCCAGCAGCGGACGAGGAGGGACTGAAGCTTTCTTT
TRBD1	.	TRBV27	TRBJ1-4	CASSSLGTGDEKLFF	TGTGCCAGCAGTTCTCTGGGGACAGGGGATGAAAAACTGTTTTTT
TRBD1	.	TRBV7-2	TRBJ2-7	CASSLARDRGRDGQYF	TGTGCCAGCAGCTTAGCCCGGGACAGGGGGCGCGATGGGCAGTACTTC
.	.	TRBV5-1	TRBJ1-1	CASRETVMNTEAFF	TGCGCCAGCCGGGAGACGGTTATGAACACTGAAGCTTTCTTT
.	once	TRBV28	TRBJ2-7	CASSFRGLSGEQYF	TGTGCCAGCAGTTTCCGGGGATTATCGGGCGAGCAGTACTTC
TRBD1	.	TRBV6-5	TRBJ1-2	CASSYRRDSGGYTF	TGTGCCAGCAGTTACAGGAGGGACAGCGGGGGCTACACCTTC
.	.	TRBV6-5	TRBJ1-4	CASSETGGRYEKLFF	TGTGCCAGCAGCGAGACGGGGGGACGATATGAAAAACTGTTTTTT
.	.	TRBV7-3	TRBJ1-1	CASSPPGGATEAFF	TGTGCCAGCAGCCCCCCGGGGGGGGCTACTGAAGCTTTCTTT
TRBD2	.	TRBV7-9	TRBJ2-3	CASSRSGSTDTQYF	TGTGCCAGCAGCCGTAGCGGGAGCACAGATACGCAGTATTTT
.	.	TRBV7-9	TRBJ1-5	CASSLAGEPQHF	TGTGCCAGCAGCTTAGCCGGGGAGCCCCAGCATTTT
TRBD2	.	TRBV13	TRBJ2-7	CASSPGSGIGYEQYF	TGTGCCAGCAGTCCCGGGAGCGGGATAGGCTACGAGCAGTACTTC
TRBD1	.	TRBV11-3	TRBJ1-5	CASSPGQGYTSNQPQHF	TGTGCCAGCAGCCCCGGACAGGGGTACACTAGCAATCAGCCCCAGCATTTT
TRBD1	.	TRBV7-8	TRBJ1-1	CASSPRTGVAFF	TGTGCCAGCAGCCCTCGGACAGGGGTCGCTTTCTTT
TRBD1	.	TRBV19	TRBJ1-1	CASSIIGQGLSGAEAFF	TGTGCCAGTAGTATTATAGGACAGGGATTGAGTGGGGCTGAAGCTTTCTTT
TRBD1	once	TRBV6-5	TRBJ2-1	CASSYRQGNDEQFF	TGTGCCAGCAGTTATCGACAGGGTAACGATGAGCAGTTCTTC
.	.	TRBV2	TRBJ2-2	CASRIGRVELNTGELFF	TGTGCCAGCAGGATAGGCAGGGTTGAACTAAACACCGGGGAGCTGTTTTTT
TRBD2	.	TRBV19	TRBJ2-7	CASSPKTSGFFLPKTYEQYF	TGTGCCAGTAGTCCAAAGACTAGCGGGTTTTTCTTACCCAAAACCTACGAGCAGTACTTC
TRBD1	.	TRBV3-1/TRBV3-2	TRBJ1-4	CASSQGEGAGEKLFF	TGTGCCAGCAGCCAAGGCGAGGGGGCAGGTGAAAAACTGTTTTTT
TRBD2	.	TRBV6-5	TRBJ2-3	CASRVAGLNTDTQYF	TGTGCCAGTCGTGTAGCGGGTCTGAATACAGATACGCAGTATTTT
.	.	TRBV7-9	TRBJ1-6	CASSSRQSNSPLHF	TGTGCCAGCAGCTCCCGACAGAGCAATTCACCCCTCCACTTT
TRBD1	.	TRBV24-1	TRBJ2-1	CATSDLQGATQFF	TGTGCCACCAGTGATCTACAGGGGGCTACTCAGTTCTTC
TRBD2	once	TRBV27	TRBJ2-1	CASTTTVSGRTYNEQFF	TGTGCCAGCACCACGACAGTAAGCGGGAGGACCTACAATGAGCAGTTCTTC
TRBD2	.	TRBV7-3	TRBJ2-1	CASSLAGGVDEQFF	TGTGCCAGCAGCCTAGCGGGAGGAGTCGATGAGCAGTTCTTC
.	.	TRBV11-3	TRBJ1-1	CASSLDQGEAFF	TGTGCCAGCAGCTTAGATCAGGGGGAAGCTTTCTTT
TRBD2	.	TRBV4-1	TRBJ2-3	CASSQGLAGGTDTQYF	TGCGCCAGCAGCCAAGGACTAGCGGGCGGCACAGATACGCAGTATTTT
.	.	TRBV5-4	TRBJ2-1	CASNAGGSYNEQFF	TGTGCCAGCAACGCAGGGGGGAGCTACAATGAGCAGTTCTTC